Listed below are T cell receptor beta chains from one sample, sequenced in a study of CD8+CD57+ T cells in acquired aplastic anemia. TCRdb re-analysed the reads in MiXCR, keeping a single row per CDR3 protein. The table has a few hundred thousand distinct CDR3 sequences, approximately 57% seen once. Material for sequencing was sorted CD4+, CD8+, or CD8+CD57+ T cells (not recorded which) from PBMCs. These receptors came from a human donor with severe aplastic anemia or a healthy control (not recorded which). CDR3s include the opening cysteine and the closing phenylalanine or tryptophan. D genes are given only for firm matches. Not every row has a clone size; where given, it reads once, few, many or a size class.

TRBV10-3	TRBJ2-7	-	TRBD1	CAISESGQGAGEQYF	TGTGCCATCAGTGAGTCCGGACAGGGGGCGGGGGAGCAGTACTTC
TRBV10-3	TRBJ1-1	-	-	CAISNHPVNTKAFF	TGTGCCATCAGTAATCATCCTGTGAACACTAAAGCTTTCTTT
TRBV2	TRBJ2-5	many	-	CASHLGPSPGETQYF	TGTGCCAGTCACCTGGGCCCTTCCCCTGGAGAGACCCAGTACTTC
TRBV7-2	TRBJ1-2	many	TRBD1	CASREGQAPNYGYTF	TGTGCCAGCAGAGAAGGACAGGCCCCTAACTATGGCTACACCTTC
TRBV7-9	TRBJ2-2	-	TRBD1	CASSGPGQTNTGELFF	TGTGCCAGCAGCGGACCGGGACAGACGAACACCGGGGAGCTGTTTTTT
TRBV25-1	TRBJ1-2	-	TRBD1	CASTQGAGGNGCTF	TGTGCCAGCACCCAGGGGGCAGGGGGCAATGGCTGCACCTTC
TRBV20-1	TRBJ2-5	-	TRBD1	CSARDLDRAETQYF	TGCAGTGCTAGGGACCTCGACAGGGCGGAGACCCAGTACTTC
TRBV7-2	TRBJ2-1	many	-	CASSPGPVDNEQFF	TGTGCCAGCAGCCCGGGACCTGTCGACAATGAGCAGTTCTTC
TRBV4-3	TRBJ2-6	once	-	CASSYWGSGANVLTF	TGCGCCAGCAGCTACTGGGGCTCTGGGGCCAACGTCCTGACTTTC
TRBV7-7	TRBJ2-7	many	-	CASSLEEGQRQYF	TGTGCTAGCAGCTTAGAAGAGGGGCAACGCCAGTACTTC
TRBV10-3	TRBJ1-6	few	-	CASQGNYNSPLHF	TGTGCCAGCCAGGGAAACTATAATTCACCCCTCCACTTT
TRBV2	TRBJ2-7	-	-	CASSVRVEGEQYF	TGTGCCAGCAGTGTCCGGGTTGAGGGCGAGCAGTACTTC
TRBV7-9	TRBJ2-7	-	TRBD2	CASSERTSGAYEQYF	TGCGCCAGCAGCGAAAGGACTAGCGGGGCCTACGAGCAGTACTTC
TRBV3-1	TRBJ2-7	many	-	CASSQGRGFEQYF	TGTGCCAGCAGCCAGGGCAGGGGTTTCGAGCAGTACTTC
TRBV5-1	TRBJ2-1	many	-	CASSLVGGPTGNEQFF	TGCGCCAGCAGCTTGGTGGGGGGGCCGACGGGGAATGAGCAGTTCTTC
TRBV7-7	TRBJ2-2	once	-	CASSPVVAGELFF	TGTGCTAGCAGCCCAGTGGTAGCGGGGGAGCTGTTTTTT
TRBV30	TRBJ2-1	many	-	CAWSPGLIYNEQFF	TGTGCCTGGAGCCCAGGGTTGATATACAATGAGCAGTTCTTC
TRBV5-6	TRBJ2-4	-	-	CASSLVRGRRYF	TGTGCCAGCAGCTTGGTGAGAGGGCGTAGGTACTTC
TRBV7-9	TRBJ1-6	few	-	CASSPLDGVGSPLHF	TGTGCCAGCAGCCCGTTGGACGGGGTGGGTTCACCCCTCCACTTT
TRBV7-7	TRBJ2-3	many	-	CASSLGTGRTDTQYF	TGTGCTAGCAGCCTCGGGACGGGACGCACAGATACGCAGTATTTT
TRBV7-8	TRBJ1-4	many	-	CASSLVTPTRDEKLFF	TGTGCCAGCAGCTTAGTTACCCCTACAAGGGATGAAAAACTGTTTTTT
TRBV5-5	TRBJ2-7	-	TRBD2	CASSLGREGLYEQYF	TGTGCCAGCAGCTTAGGACGGGAGGGCCTTTACGAGCAGTACTTC
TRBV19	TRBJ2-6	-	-	CASSGRLGGANVLTF	TGTGCCAGTAGTGGACGACTAGGCGGGGCCAACGTCCTGACTTTC